This record covers a single TCR beta chain. The antigen is unknown. Sequencing was performed with immunoSEQ multiplex PCR; in TCRdb, only in-frame clones are kept and a portion is missing. Among fewer than 40,000 clones, 87% were seen once, and the ten largest hold less than 20%. This entry is derived from a study of T cells in localized non-small cell lung cancer. Whole-study results and caveats: Within adjacent lung there appeared a median around 57 of the top 100 tumor clones. Heterogeneity is still possible, as just one tumor region was sequenced. Uninvolved adjacent lung showed peak T cell clonality, exceeding tumor. In the blood, greater T cell density corresponded to longer overall survival.

This sample comprised peripheral blood mononuclear cells, obtained before any cancer treatment. The origin of this receptor is a man aged 40 to 70 with stage III lung adenocarcinoma.

CDR3: CASSPPGGVLTDTQYF. The CDR3 DNA follows: TGTGCCAGCTCACCACCGGGGGGCGTTCTCACAGATACGCAGTATTTT. The chain has TRBV18 and TRBJ2-3; possibly TRBD1 or TRBD2 for D (6 bases each). Germline V gives CDR1 KGHSH, CDR2 LQKENI. V lost 0 bases and J lost 2, with 12 bases in between. The CDR3 is made up of 16 amino acids.